This is a list of T cell receptor beta chains from one sample in a study of blood T cell repertoires in COVID-19. Using immunoSEQ multiplex PCR, the repertoire was profiled, and TCRdb retains in-frame clones only, with some absent. The repertoire includes approximately 140,000 clones, about 88% of them detected once, and about 15% sits in the top ten. Sequencing was carried out using peripheral blood. The receptors stem from a woman older than 75 with acute or convalescent COVID-19. Both conserved end residues are part of each CDR3. A D gene is named only where the DNA matches it firmly. Clone size, where shown, is once, few, many, or a class for clones that have expanded.

v_gene: TRBV12-3/TRBV12-4; abundance: NA; j_gene: TRBJ1-3; d_gene: NA; CDR3nt: TGTGCCAGCAGCCTCAGTCACACCATATATTTT; CDR3aa: CASSLSHTIYF
v_gene: TRBV4-3; abundance: NA; j_gene: TRBJ1-4; d_gene: TRBD1; CDR3nt: TGCGCCAGCAGCCAAGATTTACAGGGGGTTGCAACTAATGAAAAACTGTTTTTT; CDR3aa: CASSQDLQGVATNEKLFF
v_gene: TRBV11-2; abundance: NA; j_gene: TRBJ2-1; d_gene: NA; CDR3nt: TGTGCCAGCAGCCGCCAGGGGAATGAGCAGTTCTTC; CDR3aa: CASSRQGNEQFF
v_gene: TRBV9; abundance: NA; j_gene: TRBJ1-2; d_gene: TRBD1; CDR3nt: TGTGCCAGCAGCTCCAACCGGGACAGGGGGATCAACTATGGCTACACCTTC; CDR3aa: CASSSNRDRGINYGYTF
v_gene: TRBV10-3; abundance: once; j_gene: TRBJ2-1; d_gene: NA; CDR3nt: TGTGCCATCAGGGACCCTGGGGCTGAGCAGTTCTTC; CDR3aa: CAIRDPGAEQFF
v_gene: TRBV18; abundance: NA; j_gene: TRBJ1-3; d_gene: TRBD1; CDR3nt: TGTGCCAGCTCACGACTTGACAGGGCCATCGGAAACACCATATATTTT; CDR3aa: CASSRLDRAIGNTIYF
v_gene: TRBV4-3; abundance: NA; j_gene: TRBJ1-2; d_gene: NA; CDR3nt: TGCGCCAGCAGCCAAGACCAGGGTGTGCAGGACTATGGCTACACCTTC; CDR3aa: CASSQDQGVQDYGYTF
v_gene: TRBV3-1/TRBV3-2; abundance: NA; j_gene: TRBJ1-2; d_gene: NA; CDR3nt: TGTGCCAGCAGCCAAGACGCAGTGTCGGGCTATGGCTACACCTTC; CDR3aa: CASSQDAVSGYGYTF
v_gene: TRBV6-5; abundance: NA; j_gene: TRBJ1-1; d_gene: NA; CDR3nt: TGTGCCAGCAGTTTCGACAGGCTCTACACTGAAGCTTTCTTT; CDR3aa: CASSFDRLYTEAFF
v_gene: TRBV18; abundance: once; j_gene: TRBJ2-5; d_gene: TRBD1; CDR3nt: TGTGCCAGCTCACCCCCCGTGGGACAGGTACAAGAGACCCAGTACTTC; CDR3aa: CASSPPVGQVQETQYF
v_gene: TRBV7-9; abundance: NA; j_gene: TRBJ1-1; d_gene: TRBD1; CDR3nt: TGTGCCAGCATTACCGGGACAGTGAACACTGAAGCTTTCTTT; CDR3aa: CASITGTVNTEAFF
v_gene: TRBV2; abundance: NA; j_gene: TRBJ2-2; d_gene: NA; CDR3nt: TGTGCCAGCAGTGGGGGACAGAACACCGGGGAGCTGTTTTTT; CDR3aa: CASSGGQNTGELFF
v_gene: TRBV9; abundance: NA; j_gene: TRBJ2-7; d_gene: TRBD2; CDR3nt: TGTGCCAGCAGCGTAGCCGGGACTAGCGCCTACGAGCAGTACTTC; CDR3aa: CASSVAGTSAYEQYF
v_gene: TRBV9; abundance: NA; j_gene: TRBJ1-1; d_gene: NA; CDR3nt: TGTGCCAGCAGCGTAGGGCTTGGGGCAGGGGAGGAAGCTTTCTTT; CDR3aa: CASSVGLGAGEEAFF
v_gene: TRBV5-6; abundance: NA; j_gene: TRBJ2-3; d_gene: TRBD1; CDR3nt: TGTGCCAGCAGCCGACAGGGGGGTGGCACAGATACGCAGTATTTT; CDR3aa: CASSRQGGGTDTQYF
v_gene: TRBV7-9; abundance: few; j_gene: TRBJ2-5; d_gene: TRBD2; CDR3nt: TGTGCCAGCAGCCAGGGACTAGCGGGAGGACAAGAGACCCAGTACTTC; CDR3aa: CASSQGLAGGQETQYF
v_gene: TRBV7-9; abundance: once; j_gene: TRBJ2-2; d_gene: NA; CDR3nt: TGTGCCAGCAGCTTAGTGGGCAGGGTGAACACCGGGGAGCTGTTTTTT; CDR3aa: CASSLVGRVNTGELFF
v_gene: TRBV7-2; abundance: NA; j_gene: TRBJ2-7; d_gene: NA; CDR3nt: TGTGCCAGCAGCCCCAACCTTCAGAACTACGAGCAGTACTTC; CDR3aa: CASSPNLQNYEQYF
v_gene: TRBV19; abundance: NA; j_gene: TRBJ2-1; d_gene: NA; CDR3nt: TGTGCCAGTAGCCCAGGGTTCTACAATGAGCAGTTCTTC; CDR3aa: CASSPGFYNEQFF
v_gene: TRBV7-9; abundance: NA; j_gene: TRBJ1-2; d_gene: NA; CDR3nt: TGTGCCAGCAGCTTAGAGAGAAACCATCCCAACTATGGCTACACCTTC; CDR3aa: CASSLERNHPNYGYTF
v_gene: TRBV18; abundance: NA; j_gene: TRBJ2-7; d_gene: TRBD2; CDR3nt: TGTGCCAGCTCACCAACCTCTAGCGGGAGGCTCTACGAGCAGTACTTC; CDR3aa: CASSPTSSGRLYEQYF
v_gene: TRBV9; abundance: NA; j_gene: TRBJ2-3; d_gene: NA; CDR3nt: TGTGCCAGCAGCGTCCTAGGGGTTAGTACAGATACGCAGTATTTT; CDR3aa: CASSVLGVSTDTQYF
v_gene: TRBV2; abundance: NA; j_gene: TRBJ1-3; d_gene: TRBD1; CDR3nt: TGTGCCAGCAAGGTCCACAGGGGAACTTCTGGAAACACCATATATTTT; CDR3aa: CASKVHRGTSGNTIYF
v_gene: TRBV5-4; abundance: NA; j_gene: TRBJ1-2; d_gene: NA; CDR3nt: TGTGCCAGCAGCCCCCAGACAGGCTGGAACTATGGCTACACCTTC; CDR3aa: CASSPQTGWNYGYTF
v_gene: TRBV6-5; abundance: NA; j_gene: TRBJ1-5; d_gene: TRBD1; CDR3nt: TGTGCCAGCGGGGACAGGGCAGGGGATCAGCCCCAGCATTTT; CDR3aa: CASGDRAGDQPQHF
v_gene: TRBV23-1; abundance: NA; j_gene: TRBJ1-1; d_gene: NA; CDR3nt: TGCGCCAGCAGTCAATTCCGGGGAGGGTACACTGAAGCTTTCTTT; CDR3aa: CASSQFRGGYTEAFF
v_gene: TRBV3-1/TRBV3-2; abundance: once; j_gene: TRBJ2-1; d_gene: TRBD2; CDR3nt: TGTGCCAGCAGCCCCGGGACTAGCGGGAGCTACAATGAGCAGTTCTTC; CDR3aa: CASSPGTSGSYNEQFF
v_gene: TRBV9; abundance: NA; j_gene: TRBJ2-2; d_gene: NA; CDR3nt: TGTGCCAGCAGCCCCCGGGGAGGGGGGAACACCGGGGAGCTGTTTTTT; CDR3aa: CASSPRGGGNTGELFF
v_gene: TRBV2; abundance: NA; j_gene: TRBJ1-2; d_gene: TRBD1; CDR3nt: TGTGCCAGCAGTGTAAGGGGGCCGGCCCTTAACTATGGCTACACCTTC; CDR3aa: CASSVRGPALNYGYTF